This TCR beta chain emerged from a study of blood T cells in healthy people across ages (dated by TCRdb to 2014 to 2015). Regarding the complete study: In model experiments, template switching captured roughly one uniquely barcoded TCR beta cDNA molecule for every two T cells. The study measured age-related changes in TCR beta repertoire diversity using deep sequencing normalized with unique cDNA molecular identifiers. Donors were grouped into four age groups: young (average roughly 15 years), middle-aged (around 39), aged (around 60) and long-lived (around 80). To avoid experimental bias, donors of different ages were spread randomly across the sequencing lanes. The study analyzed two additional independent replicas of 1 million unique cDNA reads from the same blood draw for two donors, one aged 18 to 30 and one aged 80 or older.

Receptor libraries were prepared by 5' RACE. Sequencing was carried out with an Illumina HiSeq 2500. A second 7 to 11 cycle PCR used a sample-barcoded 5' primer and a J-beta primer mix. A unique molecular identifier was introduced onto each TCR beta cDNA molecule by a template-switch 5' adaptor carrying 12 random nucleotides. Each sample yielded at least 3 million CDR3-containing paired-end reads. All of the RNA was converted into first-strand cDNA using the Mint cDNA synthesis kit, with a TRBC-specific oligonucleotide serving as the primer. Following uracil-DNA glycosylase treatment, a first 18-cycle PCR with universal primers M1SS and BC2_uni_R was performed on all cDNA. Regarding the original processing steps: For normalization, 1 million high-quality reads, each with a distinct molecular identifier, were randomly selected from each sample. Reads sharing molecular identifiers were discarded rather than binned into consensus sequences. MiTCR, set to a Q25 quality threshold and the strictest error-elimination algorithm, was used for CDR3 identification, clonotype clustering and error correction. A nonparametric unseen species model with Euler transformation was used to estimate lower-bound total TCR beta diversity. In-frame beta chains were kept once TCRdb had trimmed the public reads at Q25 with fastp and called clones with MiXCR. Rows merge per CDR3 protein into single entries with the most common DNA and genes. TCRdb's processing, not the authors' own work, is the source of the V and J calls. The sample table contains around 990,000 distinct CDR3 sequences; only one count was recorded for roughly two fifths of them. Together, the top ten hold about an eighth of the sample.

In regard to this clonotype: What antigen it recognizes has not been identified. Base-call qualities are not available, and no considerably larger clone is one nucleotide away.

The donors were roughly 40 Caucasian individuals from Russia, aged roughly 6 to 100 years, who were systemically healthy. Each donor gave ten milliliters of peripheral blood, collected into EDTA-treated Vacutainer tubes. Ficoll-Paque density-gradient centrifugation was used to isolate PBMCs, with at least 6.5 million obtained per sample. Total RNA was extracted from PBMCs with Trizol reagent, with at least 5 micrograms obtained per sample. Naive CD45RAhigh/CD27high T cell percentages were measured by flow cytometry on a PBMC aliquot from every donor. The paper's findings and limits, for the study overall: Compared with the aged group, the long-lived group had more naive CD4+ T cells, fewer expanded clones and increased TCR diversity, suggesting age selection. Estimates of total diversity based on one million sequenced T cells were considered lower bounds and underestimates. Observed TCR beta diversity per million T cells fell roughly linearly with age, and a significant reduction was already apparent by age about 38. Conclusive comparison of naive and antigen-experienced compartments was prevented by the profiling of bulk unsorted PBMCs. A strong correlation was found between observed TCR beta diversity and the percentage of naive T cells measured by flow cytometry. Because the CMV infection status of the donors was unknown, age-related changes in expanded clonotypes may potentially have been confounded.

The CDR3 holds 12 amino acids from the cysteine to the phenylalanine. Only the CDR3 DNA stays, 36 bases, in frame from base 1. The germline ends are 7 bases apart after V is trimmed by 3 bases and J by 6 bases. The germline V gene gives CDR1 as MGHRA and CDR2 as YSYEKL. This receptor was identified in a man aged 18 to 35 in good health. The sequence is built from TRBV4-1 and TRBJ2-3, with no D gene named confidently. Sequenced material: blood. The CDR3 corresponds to CASSHSWDTQYF. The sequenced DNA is TGCGCCAGCAGCCACAGTTGGGATACGCAGTATTTT.